This is a list of T cell receptor beta chains from one sample in a study of cytomegalovirus exposure and HLA in healthy donors. Assay: immunoSEQ multiplex PCR; the TCRdb copy retains only in-frame clones and omits some. In the table there are some 70,000 clones, about four fifths of which are singletons. Sequencing input: PBMCs. The receptors originated from a woman in her forties or fifties in good health and CMV-seronegative. Each CDR3 is given with its conserved first and last residue. The D gene is left open where the match is weak. Part of the rows lack a size; the others show once, few, many or a class for expanded clones.

d_call: .
clone_size: .
j_call: TRBJ2-1
cdr3_length: 14
v_call: TRBV19
cdr3_nt: TGTGCCAGTACCGGGCTCCCGACCGACAGTGAGCAGTTCTTC
cdr3_aa: CASTGLPTDSEQFF

d_call: TRBD2
clone_size: once
j_call: TRBJ2-3
cdr3_length: 15
v_call: TRBV14
cdr3_nt: TGTGCCAGCAGCCTCGGGACTAGCCTCACAGATACGCAGTATTTT
cdr3_aa: CASSLGTSLTDTQYF

d_call: .
clone_size: .
j_call: TRBJ1-2
cdr3_length: 13
v_call: TRBV10-2
cdr3_nt: TGCGCCAGCAGTGCCGGGGTCAACTATGGCTACACCTTC
cdr3_aa: CASSAGVNYGYTF

d_call: .
clone_size: .
j_call: TRBJ1-4
cdr3_length: 16
v_call: TRBV7-9
cdr3_nt: TGTGCCAGCAGCTTTTCCAGAGGAGGTTTAGATGAAAAACTGTTTTTT
cdr3_aa: CASSFSRGGLDEKLFF

d_call: .
clone_size: .
j_call: TRBJ1-1
cdr3_length: 16
v_call: TRBV10-3
cdr3_nt: TGTGCCATCAGTGGCTGGGTGGAGGGAGGGAACACTGAAGCTTTCTTT
cdr3_aa: CAISGWVEGGNTEAFF

d_call: TRBD2
clone_size: .
j_call: TRBJ2-6
cdr3_length: 17
v_call: TRBV18
cdr3_nt: TGTGCCAGCTCACCACCGGGGAGGGTGGTTGGGGCCAACGTCCTGACTTTC
cdr3_aa: CASSPPGRVVGANVLTF

d_call: TRBD1
clone_size: .
j_call: TRBJ1-1
cdr3_length: 15
v_call: TRBV13
cdr3_nt: TGTGCCAGCAGCTTAGTCGACAGGGGGAACACTGAAGCTTTCTTT
cdr3_aa: CASSLVDRGNTEAFF

d_call: .
clone_size: .
j_call: TRBJ2-1
cdr3_length: 16
v_call: TRBV5-4
cdr3_nt: TGTGCCAGCAGCGCCCGGACTTCCCGTTCCTACAATGAGCAGTTCTTC
cdr3_aa: CASSARTSRSYNEQFF

d_call: TRBD1
clone_size: .
j_call: TRBJ2-7
cdr3_length: 15
v_call: TRBV5-1
cdr3_nt: TGCGCCAGCGGGACCGGGACAGCAAGCTCCTACGAGCAGTACTTC
cdr3_aa: CASGTGTASSYEQYF

d_call: .
clone_size: .
j_call: TRBJ1-2
cdr3_length: 14
v_call: TRBV4-3
cdr3_nt: TGCGCCAGCAGCCAAGTTGGGGGCGCCTATGGCTACACCTTC
cdr3_aa: CASSQVGGAYGYTF

d_call: .
clone_size: .
j_call: TRBJ1-1
cdr3_length: 14
v_call: TRBV7-2
cdr3_nt: TGTGCCAGCAGCTTAAAGGGAGGGAACACTGAAGCTTTCTTT
cdr3_aa: CASSLKGGNTEAFF

d_call: .
clone_size: .
j_call: TRBJ1-4
cdr3_length: 14
v_call: TRBV5-6
cdr3_nt: TGTGCCAGCAGAACCCAGGGATCTAATGAAAAACTGTTTTTT
cdr3_aa: CASRTQGSNEKLFF

d_call: .
clone_size: .
j_call: TRBJ2-7
cdr3_length: 13
v_call: TRBV5-1
cdr3_nt: TGCGCCAGCAGGCTCGACATTTCCTACGAGCAGTACTTC
cdr3_aa: CASRLDISYEQYF

d_call: .
clone_size: .
j_call: TRBJ2-7
cdr3_length: 13
v_call: TRBV29-1
cdr3_nt: TGCAGCGTTGAAGCTTCCATAGGGGCCGAGCAGTACTTC
cdr3_aa: CSVEASIGAEQYF